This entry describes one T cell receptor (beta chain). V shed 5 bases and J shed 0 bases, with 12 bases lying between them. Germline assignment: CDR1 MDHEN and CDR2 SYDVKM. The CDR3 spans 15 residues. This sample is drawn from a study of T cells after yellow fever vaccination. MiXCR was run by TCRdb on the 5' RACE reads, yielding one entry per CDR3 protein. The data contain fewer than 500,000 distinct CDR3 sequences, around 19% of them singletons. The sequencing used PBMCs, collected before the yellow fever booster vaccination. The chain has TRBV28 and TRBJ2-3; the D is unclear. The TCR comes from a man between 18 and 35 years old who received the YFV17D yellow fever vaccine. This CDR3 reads CASSKSETSTDTQYF. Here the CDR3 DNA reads TGTGCCAGCAGTAAGTCAGAGACTAGCACAGATACGCAGTATTTT.